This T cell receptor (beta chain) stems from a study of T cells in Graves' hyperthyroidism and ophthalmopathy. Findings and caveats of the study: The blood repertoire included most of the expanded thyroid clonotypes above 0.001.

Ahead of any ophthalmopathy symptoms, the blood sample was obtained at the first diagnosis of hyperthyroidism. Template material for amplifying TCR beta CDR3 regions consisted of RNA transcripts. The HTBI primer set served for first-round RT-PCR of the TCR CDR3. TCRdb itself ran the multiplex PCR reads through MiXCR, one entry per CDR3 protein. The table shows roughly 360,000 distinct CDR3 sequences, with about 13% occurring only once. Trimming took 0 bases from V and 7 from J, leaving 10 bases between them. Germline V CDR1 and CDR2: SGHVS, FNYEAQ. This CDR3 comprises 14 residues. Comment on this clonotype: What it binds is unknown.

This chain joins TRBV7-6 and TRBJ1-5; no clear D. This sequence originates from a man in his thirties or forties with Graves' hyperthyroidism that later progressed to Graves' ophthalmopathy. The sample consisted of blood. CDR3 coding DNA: TGTGCCAGCAGCTTAGCCGGGGATGGGCAGCCCCAGCATTTT. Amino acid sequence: CASSLAGDGQPQHF.